This T cell receptor (beta chain) was sequenced for a study of response to subunit inactivated influenza vaccine. TCRdb recomputed calls from the RT-PCR reads with MiXCR, one row per CDR3 protein. The sample shows hundreds of thousands of distinct CDR3 sequences, 12% of them seen only once. Findings of the study overall: After each seasonal influenza vaccination, few new T cells are recruited, the authors suggested.

This clonotype came up a few times. Its antigen remains unknown. Looked up from germline, CDR1 is SEHNR and CDR2 is FQNEAQ (reference sequence). The V and J ends lost 8 bases and 7 bases respectively, with 12 bases between them. This CDR3 has 12 amino acids. The sequence was collected from a man between 50 and 59 years old who received an inactivated influenza vaccine. The specimen was PBMCs from blood, collected on the day of vaccination. The V gene is TRBV7-9, the J gene TRBJ2-1; TRBD1 might be the D (6 bases). CDR3 nucleotides: TGTGCCAGCGGACTCACAGGGAATGAGCAGTTCTTC. Translated, it gives CASGLTGNEQFF.